This TCR beta chain was found in a study of blood T cell repertoires in COVID-19 (dated by TCRdb to the early 2020s). Study-level background: Samples covering the acute and convalescent phases of COVID-19 were provided by collaborators in the United States, Italy and Spain. Where available, HLA class I and class II types were obtained from metadata supplied by the sample provider rather than from assay-based typing. The repertoires were released in a freely available public database intended as a resource for research on the immune response to SARS-CoV-2. Samples were obtained from the ongoing ImmuneRACE study (first 160 participants) and from about 1,300 subjects provided by 6 global collaborators. The dataset comprised deeply sampled blood TCRbeta repertoires from subjects exposed to, actively infected with, or recovered from COVID-19. The prospective study material was composed of cDNA or gDNA derived from T cells, B-cell-depleted T cells, or PBMCs. Nearly every sample came with metadata listing a de-identified subject ID, COVID-19 status, age in years and sex. Overall study outcomes, separate from this receptor: Clinical and demographic metadata were provided uncurated, with the amount varying by source and participant.

Participants in the prospective study were enrolled through a virtual design, were aged about 18 to 100 years, and lived in about two dozen United States geographic areas. In the prospective study, participants were assigned to cohorts based on the clinical history participants reported in a screening survey and a study questionnaire. Recovered participants in ImmuneRACE Cohort 3 were defined by two consecutive negative NP/OP PCR tests, clearance by a healthcare professional, or resolution of symptoms. Each participant in the prospective study had whole blood, serum and a nasopharyngeal or oropharyngeal swab collected by mobile phlebotomists. Additional blood draws and questionnaires over an approximately 2-month period could optionally be provided by prospective study participants. Before DNA extraction, blood samples from the prospective study were shipped at room temperature or frozen. The immunoSEQ Assay, a bias-controlled multiplex PCR, was used to amplify TCRbeta CDR3 regions from genomic DNA. In the paper's pipeline: Nucleated cell counts per sample were estimated from amplification of reference gene primers within the assay. To quantify the absolute abundance of each unique TCRbeta CDR3 rearrangement, sequence reads were collapsed and filtered. For each sample, productive Simpson clonality was calculated as the square root of Simpson's diversity index across productive rearrangements. TCRdb carries this immuneACCESS record with in-frame sequences only. Its versions omit some clonotypes, under half of them owing to an unresolved V gene in the studies checked, with the rest unexplained. V and J calls and clone size are given by that table; D and trimming were obtained from the DNA. Recorded for this sample are fewer than 200,000 clones; around four fifths of them occurred a single time. The top ten clonotypes cover 4.4% of the sample.

Its CDR3 holds 14 amino acids, cysteine through phenylalanine. This entry keeps only the CDR3 DNA: 42 bases, framed from base 1. The V and J ends are trimmed by 2 bases and 4 bases, leaving 10 bases between them. From a lookup of the germline V gene, CDR1 and CDR2 are KGHDR and SFDVKD. Comment on this clone: It has no known antigen specificity. No base quality values were provided; no much bigger clone lies one nucleotide off.

This clonotype was sampled from a woman in her fifties or sixties who had recovered from COVID-19. Sequencing input: PBMCs or T cells enriched from blood (not recorded which). The sequence joins TRBV24-1 to TRBJ2-5; matching of 5 bases hints at TRBD2 as the D gene. The CDR3 loop reads CATSDWSGSETQYF. The nucleotides are TGTGCCACCAGTGATTGGAGCGGATCAGAGACCCAGTACTTC.